Included here is one TCR beta chain sequence, with context. This sample is drawn from a study of blood T cell repertoires in COVID-19. Cohort assignment relied on participant-reported clinical history. Only in-frame clones appear in the TCRdb table, and some are missing; sequencing was by immunoSEQ multiplex PCR. This repertoire shows roughly 250,000 clones, about nine tenths found once; its top ten account for 2.5% to 3%. Unmatched junction bases numbered 7, after V lost 0 bases and J lost 0 bases. Germline values: CDR1 MNHNS, CDR2 SASEGT. The CDR3 consists of 18 residues. This clonotype was sampled from a woman aged 25 to 39 with acute COVID-19. This chain joins TRBV6-1 and TRBJ2-7; TRBD1 matches at 11 bases. The sequenced sample consisted of PBMCs or T cells enriched from blood (not recorded which). The CDR3, as DNA: TGTGCCAGCAGTGAAGCGGACAGGGGGCCCCTGAGCTCCTACGAGCAGTACTTC. It codes for CASSEADRGPLSSYEQYF.